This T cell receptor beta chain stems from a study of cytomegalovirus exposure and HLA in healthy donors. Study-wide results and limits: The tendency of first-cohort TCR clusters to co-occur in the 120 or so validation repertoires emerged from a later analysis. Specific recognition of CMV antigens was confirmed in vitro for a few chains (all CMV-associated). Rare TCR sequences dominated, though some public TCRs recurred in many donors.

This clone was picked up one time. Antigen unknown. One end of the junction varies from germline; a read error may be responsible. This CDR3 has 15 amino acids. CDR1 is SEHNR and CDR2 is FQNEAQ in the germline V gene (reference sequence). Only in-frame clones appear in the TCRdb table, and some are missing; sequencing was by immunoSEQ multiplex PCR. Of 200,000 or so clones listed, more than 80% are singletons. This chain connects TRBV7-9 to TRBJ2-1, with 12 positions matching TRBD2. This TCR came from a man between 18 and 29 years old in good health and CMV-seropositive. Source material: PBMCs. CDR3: CASSLAGGGVVEQFF. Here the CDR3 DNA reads TGTGCCAGCAGCCTAGCGGGAGGGGGGGTGGTTGAGCAGTTCTTC.